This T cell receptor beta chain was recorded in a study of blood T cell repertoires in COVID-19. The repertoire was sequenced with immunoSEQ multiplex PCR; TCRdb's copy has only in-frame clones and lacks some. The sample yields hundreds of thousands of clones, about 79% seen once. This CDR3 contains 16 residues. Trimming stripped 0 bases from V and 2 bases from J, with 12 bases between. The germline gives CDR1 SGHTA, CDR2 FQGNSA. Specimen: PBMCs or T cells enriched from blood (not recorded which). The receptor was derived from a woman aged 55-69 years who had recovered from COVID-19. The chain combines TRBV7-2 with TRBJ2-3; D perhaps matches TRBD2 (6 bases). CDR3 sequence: CASSLAGGSSTDTQYF. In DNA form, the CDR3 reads TGTGCCAGCAGCTTAGCGGGAGGATCCTCCACAGATACGCAGTATTTT.